These 25 T cell receptor beta chains share one sample of origin, sequenced in a study of blood T cells in healthy people across ages. It was with a sample-barcoded 5' primer and a J-beta primer mix that a second PCR of about 7 to 12 cycles was run. TCRdb ran MiXCR on the 5' RACE reads and lists one entry per CDR3 protein. The table has 790,000 or so distinct CDR3 sequences, around 45% seen once. Sequencing was carried out using blood. The receptors were sampled from a man at least 80 years old in good health.

The J gene is TRBJ2-1, the V gene TRBV29-1; 8 nucleotides line up with TRBD1. The CDR3 runs to 12 residues. The V gene end was trimmed by 6 bases and the J gene end by 9 bases; junction bases not matched to a gene: 7. In germline, CDR1 is SQVTM, CDR2 ANQGSEA. Here the CDR3 reads CSVDPGGSEQFF. Here the CDR3 DNA reads TGCAGCGTCGACCCAGGGGGCAGTGAGCAGTTCTTC.

This clonotype has just a few counts. The chain carries TRBV6-6 and TRBJ1-6; no firm D call. The ends were cut back, 2 bases at V and 7 bases at J, with 18 bases in the middle. Per germline, CDR1 MNHNY and CDR2 SVGAGI (reference sequence). CDR3 length: 17 amino acids. CDR3 DNA: TGTGCCAGCAGTTACCCTGAGGGTCAGTTAGAAAATTCACCCCTCCACTTT. This codes for CASSYPEGQLENSPLHF.

This clonotype was found a few times. CDR3 in amino acids: CASSFRGGQGALNEQYF. The CDR3, as DNA: TGCGCCAGCAGCTTTCGGGGAGGACAGGGGGCCCTCAATGAGCAGTACTTC. V and J are TRBV5-1 and TRBJ2-5, with 11 bases aligning to TRBD1. V gave up 2 bases and J gave up 11 bases; unmatched junction bases: 17. The CDR3 has 17 amino acids. CDR1 and CDR2 (germline): SGHRS, YFSETQ.

The chain combines TRBV12-3 or TRBV12-4 with TRBJ2-7; TRBD2 matches at 8 bases. The CDR3 runs 15 residues. The junction had 10 bases not matched to a gene; V was cut back by 6 bases and J by 3 bases. Here the CDR3 reads CASRRGRAGDYEQYF. CDR3 sequence (DNA): TGTGCCAGCAGGCGGGGACGAGCGGGGGACTACGAGCAGTACTTC.

This clonotype has a handful of counts. The chain has TRBV4-1 and TRBJ2-6; D is unresolved. The germline CDR1 and CDR2 sequences are MGHRA and YSYEKL. V was pared by 2 bases and J by 3 bases, with 11 bases between. The CDR3 is made up of 16 amino acids. The CDR3 reads CASSQPLGGGANVLTF. The DNA of the CDR3 is TGCGCCAGCAGCCAACCCTTGGGTGGTGGGGCCAACGTCCTGACTTTC.

The chain is built from TRBV20-1 and TRBJ2-5; 11 bases map to TRBD2. V gave up 5 bases and J gave up 5 bases; unmatched junction bases: 10. Germline V gives CDR1 DFQATT, CDR2 SNEGSKA (reference sequence). The CDR3 consists of 15 residues. DNA for the CDR3: TGCAGTGCTCGCCTACTAGCGGGAGTTATTGAGACCCAGTACTTC. Protein product: CSARLLAGVIETQYF.

The V call is TRBV5-6, the J call TRBJ1-2; possibly TRBD1 for D (5 bases). The V gene's germline CDR1 is SGHDT and CDR2 YYEEEE. This CDR3 spans 11 amino acids. The ends were cut back, 2 bases at V and 8 bases at J, with 7 bases in the middle. This CDR3 reads CASSFDRGYTF. The CDR3 DNA follows: TGTGCCAGCAGCTTCGACAGAGGCTACACCTTC.

The chain links TRBV12-3 or TRBV12-4 to TRBJ2-5; the D is unclear. The CDR3 contains 15 residues. Trimming shortened V by 3 bases and J by 0 bases, and 11 bases separated the two germline ends. CDR3 in DNA: TGTGCCAGCAGTTTTCTCAGAAAGTACCAAGAGACCCAGTACTTC. It codes for CASSFLRKYQETQYF.

In its sample, this clonotype was seen a few times. The V and J genes are TRBV9 and TRBJ1-1; D call uncertain. There are 14 residues in the CDR3. CDR1 is SGDLS, CDR2 YYNGEE, per germline. Trimming pared 4 bases from V and 0 bases from J, leaving 10 bases between. The CDR3 here is CASSTSLMNTEAFF. The CDR3 region has the DNA TGTGCCAGCAGCACCTCCTTAATGAACACTGAAGCTTTCTTT.

Points on this clonotype: A much larger clone differs by one base, so this may be a read error. This chain links TRBV29-1 with TRBJ2-3; D possibly matches TRBD1 or TRBD2 (5 bases each). Trimming took 4 bases from V and 3 from J, leaving 17 bases between them. The CDR3 sequence is 15 residues long. CDR1 is SQVTM and CDR2 is ANQGSEA in the germline V gene. The CDR3, as DNA: TGCAGCGTTGGGGGACGGGGACGCCCGACAGATACGCAGTATTTT. Translation gives CSVGGRGRPTDTQYF.

The CDR3, as DNA: TGTGCCAGCAGTTTAGGGGGGACAGGGTATCAGCCCCAGCATTTT. It yields the protein CASSLGGTGYQPQHF. The V call is TRBV12-3 or TRBV12-4, the J call TRBJ1-5, with 9 bases fitting TRBD1. The CDR3 is made up of 15 amino acids. The ends lost 1 base at V and 5 bases at J; junction bases unmatched: 3.

In this sample, this clonotype turned up a few times. The chain uses TRBV29-1 and TRBJ2-3; TRBD2 matches at 7 bases. With V trimmed by 2 bases and J by 2 bases, 7 bases remained unmatched. CDR1 is SQVTM, CDR2 ANQGSEA, per germline. The CDR3 has 15 amino acids. The CDR3 protein is CSVESLAELTDTQYF. The DNA for the CDR3 is TGCAGCGTTGAATCTCTAGCGGAGCTCACAGATACGCAGTATTTT.

The rearrangement links TRBV20-1 to TRBJ1-5, with D maybe TRBD1 (6 bases). Germline CDR1 and CDR2: DFQATT and SNEGSKA (reference sequence). V lost 6 bases, J lost 0 bases, and 21 bases lay in between. This CDR3 is 17 amino acids long. CDR3: CSATGADNKISNQPQHF. Written as DNA, the CDR3 is TGCAGTGCCACGGGGGCAGATAATAAAATTAGCAATCAGCCCCAGCATTTT.

CDR3 amino acids: CGGVAGDKQPQHF. The CDR3 coding sequence is TGCGGTGGAGTGGCAGGGGATAAGCAGCCCCAGCATTTT. The chain recombines TRBV20-1 with TRBJ1-5; weak D call: TRBD1 (6 bases). The CDR3 is made up of 13 amino acids. The germline CDR1 and CDR2 sequences are DFQATT and SNEGSKA (reference sequence).

V gene TRBV27 combines with J gene TRBJ2-1; perhaps TRBD1 as D (6 bases). Germline CDR1 MNHEY, CDR2 SMNVEV (reference sequence). The CDR3 contains 15 residues. V lost 6 bases and J lost 4, with 16 bases in between. As DNA, the CDR3 is TGTGCCAGCAGGCTAGGGCGAGGGACATACAATGAGCAGTTCTTC. This gives the protein CASRLGRGTYNEQFF.

CDR3 DNA: TGTGCCATCGGAGCGGGAGGGCCCGGAGAGACCCAGTACTTC. Translation gives CAIGAGGPGETQYF. The rearrangement links TRBV10-3 to TRBJ2-5, with 10 bases matching TRBD2. CDR3 size: 14 residues. Per germline, CDR1 ENHRY and CDR2 SYGVKD. Trimming took 8 bases from V and 4 from J; bases not matched to a gene: 7.

This clonotype was picked up a small number of times. The chain recombines TRBV7-2 with TRBJ2-3, with D unclear. The V gene lost 5 bases and the J gene lost 1 base, with 10 bases spanning the gap. This CDR3 is 14 amino acids long. Germline V gene lookup returns CDR1 SGHTA and CDR2 FQGNSA. The CDR3 reads CASSIRLGTDTQYF. CDR3 nucleotide sequence: TGTGCCAGCAGCATACGACTTGGCACAGATACGCAGTATTTT.

The chain is built from TRBV7-2 and TRBJ2-7, with unresolved D. The tail of the sequence fits TRBJ2-5 better, so the J call may be wrong. CDR1 and CDR2 from the germline V gene are SGHTA and FQGNSA. The CDR3 spans 16 residues. The CDR3 DNA sequence: TGTGCCAGCAGCCCCAATTTTTCGGGTCTCCAAGAGACCCAGTACTTC. Protein sequence: CASSPNFSGLQETQYF.

The rearrangement joins TRBV11-2 to TRBJ2-1; D is possibly TRBD2 (5 bases). Trimming took off 5 bases at V and 4 bases at J, with 18 bases between the two ends. This CDR3 comprises 16 residues. Germline V gives CDR1 SGHAT, CDR2 FQNNGV. In nucleotides, the CDR3 is TGTGCCAGCAGCCCCCAAGAGGGAGAGTGGTACAATGAGCAGTTCTTC. Its protein product is CASSPQEGEWYNEQFF.

In nucleotides, the CDR3 is TGTGCCAGCAGCCCAGGACTAGCATACGACAATGAGCAGTTCTTC. Translating gives CASSPGLAYDNEQFF. The rearrangement joins TRBV7-6 to TRBJ2-1; 8 bases line up with TRBD2. The length of the CDR3 is 15 residues. The V gene end was trimmed by 5 bases and the J gene end by 5 bases; junction bases not matched to a gene: 8. The V gene's germline CDR1 is SGHVS and CDR2 FNYEAQ. Full variable domain (outside the CDR3, taken from reference TRBV7-6 and TRBJ2-1): GAGVSQSPRYKVTKRGQDVALRCDPISGHVSLYWYRQALGQGPEFLTYFNYEAQQDKSGLPNDRFSAERPEGSISTLTIQRTEQRDSAMYRCASSPGLAYDNEQFFGPGTRLTVL.

V usage is TRBV6-2 or TRBV6-3 and J usage is TRBJ1-2; no clear D. The germline V gene encodes CDR1 MNHEY and CDR2 SVGEGT. The CDR3 is made up of 11 amino acids. Trimming left V 5 bases short and J 8 bases short, with 9 bases between. The CDR3, as DNA: TGTGCCAGCAGTCGCGTTGGCGGCTACACCTTC. Its protein is CASSRVGGYTF.

This clonotype was seen more than once but under ten times. CDR3 nucleotide sequence: TGTGCCAGCAGTGGTCCTTGGAGGGATACGCAGTATTTT. Translating gives CASSGPWRDTQYF. This chain uses TRBV2 with TRBJ2-3; a weak D match, TRBD2 (5 bases). The CDR3 sequence is 13 residues long. Trimming shortened V by 4 bases and J by 6 bases, and 11 bases separated the two germline ends. Germline lookup yields CDR1 SNHLY and CDR2 FYNNEI.

On this clonotype itself: A read error is likely here: a far larger clone is one base away. The chain employs TRBV7-2 and TRBJ2-3; 7 bases match TRBD1. The V segment lost 7 bases and the J segment 3 bases; nucleotides outside the gene matches: 4. From germline, CDR1 is SGHTA and CDR2 FQGNSA. This CDR3 contains 13 residues. CDR3 DNA: TGTGCCAGCACTTTACAGGGGACAGATACGCAGTATTTT. Protein: CASTLQGTDTQYF.

This clonotype was seen a single time. V and J are TRBV18 and TRBJ2-7; weak D call: TRBD1 (6 bases). Trimming shortened V by 2 bases and J by 6 bases, and 17 bases separated the two germline ends. The CDR3 extends over 15 amino acids. CDR1 and CDR2 from the germline V gene are KGHSH and LQKENI. CDR3 amino acids: CASSPEGAGAFEQYF. CDR3 DNA: TGTGCCAGCTCACCAGAAGGGGCAGGGGCCTTCGAGCAGTACTTC.

This clonotype came up a few times. This chain links TRBV5-1 with TRBJ2-7, with a possible D match to TRBD2 (5 bases). From germline, CDR1 is SGHRS and CDR2 YFSETQ. V was clipped by 3 bases and J by 6 bases, with 13 bases between them. This CDR3 has 13 amino acids. This CDR3 is CASSWRPGLEQYF. The CDR3 DNA reads as TGCGCCAGCAGCTGGAGGCCCGGGCTCGAGCAGTACTTC.